This entry is about one TCR beta chain. As handled by the study authors: For nucleated cells, counts were estimated from reference gene primer amplification. Produced via immunoSEQ multiplex PCR; TCRdb's table is partial and in-frame only. Clonal size and the V and J genes are those of that table, whereas D and trimming came from the DNA. The table lists about 160,000 clones, 80% to 90% of them singletons. This sample is part of a study of blood T cell repertoires in COVID-19. Study context: Spain, Italy and the United States supplied samples that represented acute and convalescent COVID-19. Sample material is recorded as cDNA or gDNA derived from T cells, B-cell-depleted T cells, or PBMCs.

Trimming took 2 bases from V and 6 from J; bases not matched to a gene: 6. The CDR3 loop spans 15 amino acids. Germline CDR1 is SNHLY and CDR2 is FYNNEI. The material sequenced was peripheral blood. This sequence joins TRBV2 and TRBJ2-7, with 11 bases that match TRBD2. The TCR originated in a man in his sixties or seventies with acute or convalescent COVID-19. The CDR3 sequence is CASSEISGRVGEQYF. The CDR3 region has the DNA TGTGCCAGCAGTGAAATTAGCGGGAGGGTGGGCGAGCAGTACTTC.